What follows are 19 T cell receptor beta chains derived from one specimen sequenced in a study of blood T cell repertoires in COVID-19. Assay: immunoSEQ multiplex PCR; the TCRdb copy retains only in-frame clones and omits some. Among some 73,000 clones listed, approximately 90% were seen once. What was sequenced was peripheral blood. Receptors were obtained from a human donor in a cohort sampled during active COVID-19.

The chain couples TRBV4-1 to TRBJ1-4, with 7 positions matching TRBD1. The CDR3 is 17 residues long. J lost 0 bases, V lost 0 bases, and 4 bases had no gene match. Germline V CDR1 and CDR2: MGHRA, YSYEKL. The CDR3 loop is CASSQDGQVATNEKLFF. DNA of the CDR3: TGCGCCAGCAGCCAAGATGGACAGGTTGCAACTAATGAAAAACTGTTTTTT.

The chain links TRBV11-2 to TRBJ2-5; D is perhaps TRBD2 (5 bases). From germline, CDR1 is SGHAT and CDR2 FQNNGV. The V end lost 5 bases, the J end lost 7 bases, and 14 bases lay between the germline ends. The CDR3 covers 13 residues. Here the CDR3 DNA reads TGTGCCAGCAGCCAGGAGCGCGAGGGGACCCAGTACTTC. Amino acid sequence: CASSQEREGTQYF. The entire variable domain, with the rest obtained from reference TRBV11-2 and TRBJ2-5, is as follows: EAGVAQSPRYKIIEKRQSVAFWCNPISGHATLYWYQQILGQGPKLLIQFQNNGVVDDSQLPKDRFSAERLKGVDSTLKIQPAKLEDSAVYLCASSQEREGTQYFGPGTRLLVL.

The chain links TRBV4-3 to TRBJ1-2; a weak D match, TRBD1 (6 bases). This CDR3 comprises 18 residues. Germline V gene data show CDR1 as LGHNA and CDR2 as YSLEER. Trimming pared 2 bases from V and 2 bases from J, leaving 21 bases between. This CDR3 is CASSQKAGQPLFNYGYTF. The CDR3 DNA follows: TGCGCCAGCAGCCAAAAGGCCGGACAGCCCTTATTCAACTATGGCTACACCTTC.

The V call is TRBV30, the J call TRBJ2-2; TRBD1 agrees at 10 bases. The V gene's germline CDR1 is GTSNPN and CDR2 SVGIG (reference sequence). CDR3 length: 15 amino acids. The J segment lost 4 bases and the V segment lost 4 bases, leaving 6 bases of the junction unmatched. In DNA, the CDR3 is TGTGCCTGGACGACCGGGACAGGGGTCACCGGGGAGCTGTTTTTT. It codes for CAWTTGTGVTGELFF.

The J gene is TRBJ1-6, the V gene TRBV7-2; 7 bases match TRBD1. This CDR3 is 15 amino acids long. Germline CDR1 is SGHTA and CDR2 is FQGNSA. The V gene end was trimmed by 5 bases and the J gene end by 6 bases; junction bases not matched to a gene: 7. DNA of the CDR3: TGTGCCAGCAGCCCCGACAGGGCAGGTAATTCACCCCTCCACTTT. This sequence encodes CASSPDRAGNSPLHF.

The chain joins TRBV27 to TRBJ2-7; TRBD2 agrees at 15 bases. This CDR3 has 16 amino acids. Per germline, CDR1 MNHEY and CDR2 SMNVEV (reference sequence). The trim removed 5 bases at V and 3 bases at J, leaving 5 bases unmatched. The DNA of the CDR3 is TGTGCCAGCAGTCAAGGACTAGCGGGGGGGGGCTACGAGCAGTACTTC. Protein: CASSQGLAGGGYEQYF.

The chain employs TRBV19 and TRBJ2-7; tentatively, D is TRBD2 (5 bases). Per the germline V gene, CDR1 is LNHDA and CDR2 is SQIVND (reference sequence). The CDR3 extends over 15 amino acids. V lost 1 base, J lost 9 bases, and 19 bases lay in between. The CDR3 DNA reads TGTGCCAGTAGTATAGTAGACACCGGGGAGTTTGTGCAGTACTTC. Encoded protein: CASSIVDTGEFVQYF.

The rearrangement uses TRBV19 and TRBJ1-6, with TRBD1 as a possible D gene (5 bases). Germline-derived CDR1 and CDR2 are LNHDA and SQIVND (reference sequence). V lost 5 bases to trimming and J lost 7 bases, with 9 bases between them. The CDR3 length is 13 residues. The DNA for the CDR3 is TGTGCCAGTAGTCTCCGACAGAATTCACCCCTCCACTTT. Protein sequence: CASSLRQNSPLHF.

In DNA form, the CDR3 reads TGTGCCAGCAGCTTAGCGCAGGGTACGGTCCAAGAGACCCAGTACTTC. Translation gives CASSLAQGTVQETQYF. V and J are TRBV7-2 and TRBJ2-5; D may be TRBD1 (5 bases). Per the germline V gene, CDR1 is SGHTA and CDR2 is FQGNSA. V lost 0 bases to trimming and J lost 1 base, with 12 bases between them. The CDR3 contains 16 residues. Variable domain in full (rest from reference TRBV7-2 and TRBJ2-5): GAGVSQSPSNKVTEKGKDVELRCDPISGHTALYWYRQSLGQGLEFLIYFQGNSAPDKSGLPSDRFSAERTGGSVSTLTIQRTQQEDSAVYLCASSLAQGTVQETQYFGPGTRLLVL.

This clone was seen a handful of times. The genes are TRBV10-3 and TRBJ2-2; 8 positions match TRBD2. Germline loops: CDR1 ENHRY, CDR2 SYGVKD. V trimming: 4 bases; J trimming: 8 bases; junction bases outside the gene matches: 12. There are 16 residues in the CDR3. In DNA, the CDR3 is TGTGCCATCAGTGTCGACGTCTGGACTAGCAGTGGGGAGCTGTTTTTT. It yields the protein CAISVDVWTSSGELFF.

The J gene is TRBJ2-7, the V gene TRBV13; a possible D gene is TRBD1 (6 bases). The CDR3 has 17 residues. Between the trimmed V and J ends, which lost 5 bases and 0 bases, there was a span of 20 bases. Per the germline V gene, CDR1 is PRHDT and CDR2 is FYEKMQ (reference sequence). The CDR3 nucleotides are TGTGCCAGCAGCCGACTCTCGAGACAGGAGAGCTCCTACGAGCAGTACTTC. Translating it yields CASSRLSRQESSYEQYF.

The chain couples TRBV27 to TRBJ1-1, with a possible D match to TRBD1 (5 bases). CDR3 length: 14 residues. Germline assignment: CDR1 MNHEY and CDR2 SMNVEV (reference sequence). V was pared by 7 bases and J by 4 bases, with 16 bases between. In DNA, the CDR3 is TGTGCCAGCAACAAGGGGATCACAACCACTGAAGCTTTCTTT. This encodes CASNKGITTTEAFF.

The rearrangement joins TRBV6-5 to TRBJ2-3; 10 bases map to TRBD2. Germline V gene data show CDR1 as MNHEY and CDR2 as SVGAGI. There are 14 residues in the CDR3. Trimming took 6 bases from V and 5 from J; bases not matched to a gene: 5. DNA for the CDR3: TGTGCCAGCAGCCTCCGACTAGCGGGAGATACGCAGTATTTT. It yields the protein CASSLRLAGDTQYF.

This clone was seen a few times. The chain has TRBV9 and TRBJ2-3, with 9 bases fitting TRBD2. Trimming removed 3 bases from V and 5 bases from J; junction bases left unmatched: 13. This CDR3 is built from 17 residues. Germline values: CDR1 SGDLS, CDR2 YYNGEE. CDR3: CASSGRLAGGQKDTQYF. CDR3 coding DNA: TGTGCCAGCAGCGGCCGCCTGGCGGGGGGGCAAAAAGATACGCAGTATTTT.

The chain employs TRBV4-2 and TRBJ2-7, with a possible D match to TRBD1 (6 bases). The germline CDR1 and CDR2 sequences are LGHNA and YNFKEQ. The V and J ends lost 2 bases and 3 bases respectively, with 14 bases between them. This CDR3 is 15 amino acids long. DNA for the CDR3: TGTGCCAGCAGCCAACGGGACAACGCGGGCTACGAGCAGTACTTC. Its translation: CASSQRDNAGYEQYF.

This clone was recorded only once. This chain connects TRBV7-9 to TRBJ2-3, with 11 positions matching TRBD2. Germline V CDR1 and CDR2: SEHNR, FQNEAQ (reference sequence). V dropped 0 bases and J dropped 3; count of bases not matched to a gene: 8. The CDR3 is 18 amino acids. The CDR3 reads CASSLAQLAGAWTDTQYF. The CDR3 DNA reads as TGTGCCAGCAGCTTAGCGCAACTAGCGGGAGCCTGGACAGATACGCAGTATTTT.

The chain joins TRBV5-1 to TRBJ2-3; 7 bases line up with TRBD2. The CDR3 totals 15 residues. Germline CDR1 SGHRS, CDR2 YFSETQ. The V gene end was trimmed by 0 bases and the J gene end by 5 bases; junction bases not matched to a gene: 6. The CDR3 spells CASSLELAKGDTQYF. CDR3 DNA sequence: TGCGCCAGCAGCTTGGAACTAGCGAAAGGAGATACGCAGTATTTT. Full variable domain (remainder filled in from reference TRBV5-1 and TRBJ2-3): KAGVTQTPRYLIKTRGQQVTLSCSPISGHRSVSWYQQTPGQGLQFLFEYFSETQRNKGNFPGRFSGRQFSNSRSEMNVSTLELGDSALYLCASSLELAKGDTQYFGPGTRLTVL.

This CDR3 is CASERGAYEQYF. In DNA, the CDR3 is TGTGCCAGCGAACGGGGGGCCTACGAGCAGTACTTC. The genes are TRBV7-2 and TRBJ2-7; 7 bases fit TRBD2. CDR1 is SGHTA, CDR2 FQGNSA, per germline. The V gene end was trimmed by 8 bases and the J gene end by 2 bases; junction bases not matched to a gene: 3. There are 12 residues in the CDR3. Drawing the rest from reference TRBV7-2 and TRBJ2-7, the complete variable domain is GAGVSQSPSNKVTEKGKDVELRCDPISGHTALYWYRQSLGQGLEFLIYFQGNSAPDKSGLPSDRFSAERTGGSVSTLTIQRTQQEDSAVYLCASERGAYEQYFGPGTRLTVT.

This clone was seen a few times. This chain connects TRBV11-2 to TRBJ2-1; 8 nucleotides match TRBD1. The CDR3 loop spans 17 amino acids. Trimming cost V 4 bases and J 0 bases; bases outside gene matches: 8. Per germline, CDR1 SGHAT and CDR2 FQNNGV. The CDR3 coding sequence is TGTGCCAGCAGCTCTCCTCGGACAGGGAGCTCCTACAATGAGCAGTTCTTC. This gives the protein CASSSPRTGSSYNEQFF.